One and the same sample provided the 10 T cell receptor beta chains below, sequenced in a study of T cell repertoires in cytomegalovirus infection. Their target antigens are unknown. Using its own MiXCR run on the reads, TCRdb lists one record per CDR3 protein. In the table there are nearly 700,000 distinct CDR3 sequences, roughly 30% of which are singletons. The sequencing used cultured PBMCs, collected from culture after CMV antigen stimulation. The receptors shown here come from a human donor in good health (CMV status not recorded). Some clones in this sample may be carry-over from other donors' samples.

The V gene is TRBV30, the J gene TRBJ1-5, with TRBD1 as a possible D gene (5 bases). Germline values: CDR1 GTSNPN, CDR2 SVGIG (reference sequence). The CDR3 is 13 amino acids. The V end was cut by 2 bases, the J end by 6 bases, with 11 bases between. CDR3 coding DNA: TGTGCCTGGAGTCCAGGGTATGGTCAGCCCCAGCATTTT. Translating it yields CAWSPGYGQPQHF.

The chain carries TRBV24-1 and TRBJ1-1, with D tentatively TRBD1 (6 bases). The CDR3 is 14 amino acids. V lost 12 bases to trimming and J lost 0 bases, with 16 bases between them. Germline lookup yields CDR1 KGHDR and CDR2 SFDVKD. The CDR3 nucleotides read TGTGCCGGTACCGGGGGCAGGATGAACACTGAAGCTTTCTTT. This sequence encodes CAGTGGRMNTEAFF.

The V call is TRBV29-1, the J call TRBJ1-1; the D gene is possibly TRBD1 (6 bases). CDR1 and CDR2 (germline): SQVTM, ANQGSEA. This CDR3 is built from 13 residues. Trimming pared 7 bases from V and 1 base from J, leaving 13 bases between. CDR3 protein: CSARGQQNTEAFF. The CDR3, as DNA: TGCAGCGCCAGAGGACAGCAGAACACTGAAGCTTTCTTT. Based on the CDR3 plus reference TRBV29-1 and TRBJ1-1, the full variable domain is SAVISQKPSRDICQRGTSLTIQCQVDSQVTMMFWYRQQPGQSLTLIATANQGSEATYESGFVIDKFPISRPNLTFSTLTVSNMSPEDSSIYLCSARGQQNTEAFFGQGTRLTVV.

This clonotype has a handful of counts. V and J are TRBV2 and TRBJ2-2, with TRBD2 as a possible D gene (5 bases). Germline V gene data show CDR1 as SNHLY and CDR2 as FYNNEI. Trimming stripped 6 bases from V and 6 bases from J, with 11 bases between. The CDR3 sequence is 13 residues long. The CDR3, as DNA: TGTGCCAGCAGGGAGGACGTATCCGGGGAGCTGTTTTTT. Translated, it gives CASREDVSGELFF.

This clonotype has only one observation. V and J are TRBV6-5 and TRBJ1-1, with TRBD1 identical over 11 bases. This CDR3 has 16 residues. J was trimmed by 5 bases and V by 1 base; bases with no gene match: 6. Germline V gives CDR1 MNHEY, CDR2 SVGAGI. The chain's CDR3 is CASSYLGQGARTEAFF. CDR3 coding DNA: TGTGCCAGCAGTTACTTAGGACAGGGGGCGCGGACTGAAGCTTTCTTT.

The rearrangement links TRBV6-1 to TRBJ1-5; 8 positions match TRBD1. Trimming removed 4 bases from V and 4 bases from J; junction bases left unmatched: 12. Germline assignment: CDR1 MNHNS and CDR2 SASEGT. The CDR3 is 17 amino acids. The CDR3 is CASSGEGTGVINQPQHF. The CDR3 region has the DNA TGTGCCAGCAGTGGAGAGGGGACAGGCGTTATAAATCAGCCCCAGCATTTT.

The rearrangement uses TRBV19 and TRBJ2-1; TRBD2 matches 9 bases. Trimming took 1 base from V and 6 from J; bases not matched to a gene: 4. Per the germline V gene, CDR1 is LNHDA and CDR2 is SQIVND (reference sequence). The CDR3 has 15 amino acids. CDR3 coding DNA: TGTGCCAGTAGTATAGGGAGCGGGAGGCTCAATGAGCAGTTCTTC. Translation: CASSIGSGRLNEQFF.

There are a few counts of this clonotype. The chain links TRBV4-1 to TRBJ1-1; possibly TRBD1 for D (6 bases). The V and J ends lost 1 base and 4 bases respectively, with 13 bases between them. The CDR3 sequence is 15 residues long. The germline V gene has CDR1 MGHRA and CDR2 YSYEKL. CDR3: CASSQVLQGGTEAFF. CDR3 bases: TGCGCCAGCAGCCAAGTTTTACAGGGAGGCACTGAAGCTTTCTTT.

This clonotype was counted between two and nine times. V gene TRBV7-2 combines with J gene TRBJ2-4, with D hard to call. CDR1 and CDR2 from the germline V gene are SGHTA and FQGNSA. CDR3 length: 18 amino acids. Trimming removed 1 base at V and 1 base at J, with 17 bases between. The CDR3 loop is CASSLVSLRIGAKNIQYF. CDR3 DNA sequence: TGTGCCAGCAGCTTAGTTAGTTTAAGGATTGGGGCCAAAAACATTCAGTACTTC.

The rearrangement joins TRBV12-3 or TRBV12-4 to TRBJ2-2, with D possibly TRBD2 on 6 matching bases. This CDR3 has 17 amino acids. Trimming left V 5 bases short and J 4 bases short, with 20 bases between. The CDR3 reads CASSGPASATITGELFF. The CDR3 nucleotides read TGTGCCAGCAGTGGCCCGGCTAGCGCCACGATCACCGGGGAGCTGTTTTTT.